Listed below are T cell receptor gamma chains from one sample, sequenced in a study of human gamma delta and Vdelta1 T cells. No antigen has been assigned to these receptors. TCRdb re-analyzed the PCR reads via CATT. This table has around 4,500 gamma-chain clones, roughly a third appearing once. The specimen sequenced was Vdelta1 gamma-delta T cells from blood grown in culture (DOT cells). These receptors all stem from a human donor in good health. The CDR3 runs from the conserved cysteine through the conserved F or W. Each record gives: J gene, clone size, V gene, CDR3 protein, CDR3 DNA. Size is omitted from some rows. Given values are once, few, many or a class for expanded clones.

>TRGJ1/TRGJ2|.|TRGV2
CATWDRSNKKLF
TGTGCCACCTGGGACCGATCCAATAAGAAACTCTTT
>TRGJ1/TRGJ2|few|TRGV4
CATWDGNHKKLF
TGTGCCACCTGGGACGGCAATCATAAGAAACTCTTT
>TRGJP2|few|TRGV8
CATWERGSDWIKTF
TGTGCCACCTGGGAAAGAGGGAGTGATTGGATCAAGACGTTT
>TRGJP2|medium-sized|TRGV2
CATWDGGRSDWIKTF
TGTGCCACCTGGGACGGGGGTCGGAGTGATTGGATCAAGACGTTT
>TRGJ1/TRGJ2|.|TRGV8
CATWDPLAIYYKKLF
TGTGCCACCTGGGACCCTCTGGCGATTTATTATAAGAAACTCTTT
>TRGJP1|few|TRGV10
CAAWVGWFKIF
TGTGCTGCGTGGGTCGGTTGGTTCAAGATATTT
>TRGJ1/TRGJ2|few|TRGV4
CATWDGAYKKLF
TGTGCCACCTGGGATGGGGCTTATAAGAAACTCTTT
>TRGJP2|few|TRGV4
CATWDGSSDWIKTF
TGTGCCACCTGGGATGGAAGTAGTGATTGGATCAAGACGTTT
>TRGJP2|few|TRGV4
CATWDRSDWIKTF
TGTGCCACCTGGGACCGTAGTGATTGGATCAAGACGTTT
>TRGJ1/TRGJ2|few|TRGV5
CATWDRFKKLF
TGTGCCACCTGGGACAGGTTCAAGAAACTCTTT
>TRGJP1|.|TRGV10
CAAWDPGTTGWFKIF
TGTGCTGCGTGGGACCCCGGGACCACTGGTTGGTTCAAGATATTT
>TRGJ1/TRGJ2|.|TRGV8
CATWDRRIMNYYKKLF
TGTGCCACCTGGGATAGAAGGATTATGAATTATTATAAGAAACTCTTT
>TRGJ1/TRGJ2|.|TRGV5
CATWDPLCSNYYKKLF
TGTGCCACCTGGGATCCCCTTTGTAGTAATTATTATAAGAAACTCTTT
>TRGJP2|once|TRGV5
CATWDRPCVKTF
TGTGCCACCTGGGACAGGCCCTGTGTCAAGACGTTT
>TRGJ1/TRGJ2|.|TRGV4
CATWDGQGYKKLF
TGTGCCACCTGGGATGGGCAGGGGTATAAGAAACTCTTT
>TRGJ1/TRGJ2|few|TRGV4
CATWDGLNYKKLF
TGTGCCACCTGGGACGGGCTGAATTATAAGAAACTCTTT
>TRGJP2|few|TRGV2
CATWGEGSDWIKTF
TGTGCCACCTGGGGAGAGGGGAGTGATTGGATCAAGACGTTT
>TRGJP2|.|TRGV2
CATWDGRWIKTF
TGTGCCACCTGGGACGGGCGCTGGATCAAGACGTTT
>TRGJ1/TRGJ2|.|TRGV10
CAAWDYRGSYYKKLF
TGTGCTGCGTGGGATTATAGAGGGTCTTATTATAAGAAACTCTTT
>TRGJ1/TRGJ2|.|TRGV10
CAAWDYCIVYYKKLF
TGTGCTGCGTGGGATTATTGTATCGTTTATTATAAGAAACTCTTT
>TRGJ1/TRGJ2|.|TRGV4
CATWDGVYYKKLF
TGTGCTACCTGGGATGGGGTTTATTATAAGAAACTCTTT
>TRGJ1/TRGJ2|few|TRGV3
CATWDRPGYYKKLF
TGTGCCACCTGGGACAGGCCTGGATATTATAAGAAACTCTTT
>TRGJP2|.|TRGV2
CATWEPSSDWIKTF
TGTGCCACCTGGGAACCCAGTAGTGATTGGATCAAGACGTTT
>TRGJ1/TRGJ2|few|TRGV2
CATWDGPSDYYKKLF
TGTGCCACCTGGGACGGGCCTTCGGATTATTATAAGAAACTCTTT
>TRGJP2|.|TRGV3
CATWDRPGSSDWIKTF
TGTGCCACCTGGGACAGGCCGGGGAGTAGTGATTGGATCAAGACGTTT
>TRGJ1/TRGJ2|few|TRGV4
CATWDGPPITIYKKLF
TGTGCCACCTGGGATGGGCCTCCTATTACAATCTATAAGAAACTCTTT
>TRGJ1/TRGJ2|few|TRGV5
CATWDRLDKKLF
TGTGCCACCTGGGACAGGCTAGATAAGAAACTCTTT
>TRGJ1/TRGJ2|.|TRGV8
CATWDRRRNYYKKLF
TGTGCCACCTGGGATAGAAGGAGGAACTATTATAAGAAACTCTTT
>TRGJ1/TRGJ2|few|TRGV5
CATWDRPKAYYKKLF
TGTGCCACCTGGGACAGGCCAAAGGCCTATTATAAGAAACTCTTT
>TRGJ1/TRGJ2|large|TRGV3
CATWDSYKKLF
TGTGCCACCTGGGACAGCTATAAGAAACTCTTT
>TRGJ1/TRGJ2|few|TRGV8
CATWDNYYKKLF
TGTGCCACCTGGGATAATTATTATAAGAAACTCTTT
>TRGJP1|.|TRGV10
CAAWDSTTGWFKIF
TGTGCTGCGTGGGATTCAACCACTGGTTGGTTCAAGATATTT
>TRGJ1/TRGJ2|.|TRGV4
CATWLGEDYKKLF
TGTGCCACCTGGCTTGGGGAAGATTATAAGAAACTCTTT
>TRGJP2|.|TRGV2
CATWDGISSDWIKTF
TGTGCCACCTGGGACGGCATTAGTAGTGATTGGATCAAGACGTTT
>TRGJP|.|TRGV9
CALWEGIQELGKKIKVF
TGTGCCTTGTGGGAGGGGATACAAGAGTTGGGCAAAAAAATCAAGGTATTT
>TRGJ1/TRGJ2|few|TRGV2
CATWDGRRYYKKLF
TGTGCCACCTGGGACGGGCGTCGTTATTATAAGAAACTCTTT
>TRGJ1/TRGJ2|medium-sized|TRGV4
CATWDGQGKKLF
TGTGCCACCTGGGACGGCCAGGGGAAGAAACTCTTT
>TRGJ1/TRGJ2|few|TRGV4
CATWDGRQKLF
TGTGCCACCTGGGACGGGCGTCAGAAACTCTTT
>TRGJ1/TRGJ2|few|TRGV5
CATWDRPNYYKKLF
TGTGCCACCTGGGACAGACCGAATTATTATAAGAAACTCTTT
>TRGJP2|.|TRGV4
CATWDGRYEWIKTF
TGTGCCACCTGGGACGGGCGGTATGAATGGATCAAGACGTTT
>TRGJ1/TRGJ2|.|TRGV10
CAAWDSIYYKKLF
TGTGCTGCGTGGGATTCCATTTATTATAAGAAACTCTTT
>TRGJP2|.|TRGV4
CATWDPSDSSDWIKTF
TGTGCCACCTGGGACCCGTCGGATAGTAGTGATTGGATCAAGACGTTT
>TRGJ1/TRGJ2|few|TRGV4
CATWDGSYYKKLF
TGTGCCACCTGGGACGGAAGTTATTATAAGAAACTCTTT
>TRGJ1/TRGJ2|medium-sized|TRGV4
CATWAFDKKLF
TGTGCCACCTGGGCCTTCGATAAGAAACTCTTT
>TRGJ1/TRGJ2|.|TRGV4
CATWDDLNYYKKLF
TGTGCCACCTGGGACGATCTGAATTATTATAAGAAACTCTTT
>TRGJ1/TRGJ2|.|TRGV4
CATWDGNCYKKLF
TGTGCCACCTGGGATGGGAATTGTTATAAGAAACTCTTT